Sequencing of this T cell receptor (beta chain) was carried out in a study of blood T cell repertoires in COVID-19. The overall study: The samples span acute and convalescent COVID-19 from the United States, Italy and Spain. From T cells, B-cell-depleted T cells, or PBMCs came the material, which was cDNA or gDNA.

The table came from immunoSEQ multiplex PCR; TCRdb's copy has only in-frame clones and leaves some out. The data contain some 250,000 clones, around 90% of them singletons. Germline V gives CDR1 SGHTA, CDR2 FQGNSA. The CDR3 covers 14 residues. Trimming removed 5 bases at V and 6 bases at J, with 16 bases between. This sequence joins TRBV7-2 and TRBJ1-1, with TRBD1 as a possible D gene (5 bases). This receptor was taken from a middle-aged woman who had recovered from COVID-19. The sequenced sample consisted of peripheral blood. CDR3 in DNA: TGTGCCAGCAGCGCTCATTGGGGGGGGTCTGAAGCTTTCTTT. This encodes CASSAHWGGSEAFF.